The entry below describes one T cell receptor beta chain. Assignments of participants to cohorts depended upon their own reported clinical history. All exposed participants met a person with COVID-19 within 2 weeks before entering the study. Sequenced by immunoSEQ multiplex PCR; TCRdb stores in-frame clones only, minus some. The sample includes approximately 200,000 clones, 70% to 90% of them seen just once. The entry originates in a study of blood T cell repertoires in COVID-19. The sequencing sample was made of PBMCs or T cells enriched from blood (not recorded which). The sequence was obtained from a woman in her 30s who had been exposed to COVID-19.

For the CDR3, the DNA is TGTGCCAGTAGTATTCCGCTAGCGGGGACCTACGAGCAGTACTTC. Translation gives CASSIPLAGTYEQYF. This rearrangement joins TRBV19 to TRBJ2-7, with TRBD2 matching over 9 bases. The CDR3 extends over 15 amino acids. V shed 3 bases and J 2 bases; nucleotides not matched to a gene: 5. Germline V CDR1 and CDR2: LNHDA, SQIVND (reference sequence). Together with reference TRBV19 and TRBJ2-7, the CDR3 gives the full variable domain: DGGITQSPKYLFRKEGQNVTLSCEQNLNHDAMYWYRQDPGQGLRLIYYSQIVNDFQKGDIAEGYSVSREKKESFPLTVTSAQKNPTAFYLCASSIPLAGTYEQYFGPGTRLTVT.